This TCR beta chain stems from a study of cytomegalovirus exposure and HLA in healthy donors. The wider study: It was reported in a later analysis that the 100 to 150 validation repertoires used the same platform as the roughly 700 first-cohort repertoires.

The validation cohort, a group of over a hundred subjects, included the donors and was separate from the roughly 670-subject first cohort. Sequencing used immunoSEQ multiplex PCR; TCRdb keeps in-frame clones, though not all of them. The profile shows 150,000 or so clones, around 89% of them singletons. From germline, CDR1 is PRHDT and CDR2 FYEKMQ (reference sequence). Unmatched junction bases numbered 0, after V lost 0 bases and J lost 1 base. The CDR3 has 15 amino acids. The chain is built from TRBV13 and TRBJ2-7, with 10 bases aligning to TRBD1. The sequenced sample consisted of PBMCs. This clonotype was obtained from a woman aged 25 to 39 in good health and CMV-seropositive. The CDR3 region is CASSLGDRGSYEQYF. The DNA of the CDR3 is TGTGCCAGCAGCTTAGGGGACAGGGGGTCCTACGAGCAGTACTTC.